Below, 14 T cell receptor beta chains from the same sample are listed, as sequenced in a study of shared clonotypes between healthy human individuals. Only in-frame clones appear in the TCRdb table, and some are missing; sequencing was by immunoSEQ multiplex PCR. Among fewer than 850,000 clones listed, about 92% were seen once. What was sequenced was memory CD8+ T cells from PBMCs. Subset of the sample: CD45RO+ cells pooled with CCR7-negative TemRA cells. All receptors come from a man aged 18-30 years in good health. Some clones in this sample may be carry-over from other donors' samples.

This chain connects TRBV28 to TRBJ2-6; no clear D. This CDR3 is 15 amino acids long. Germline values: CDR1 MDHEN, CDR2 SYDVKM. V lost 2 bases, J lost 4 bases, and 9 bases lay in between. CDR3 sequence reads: CASSLVVVGANVLTF. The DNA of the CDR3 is TGTGCCAGCAGTTTAGTGGTGGTCGGGGCCAACGTCCTGACTTTC.

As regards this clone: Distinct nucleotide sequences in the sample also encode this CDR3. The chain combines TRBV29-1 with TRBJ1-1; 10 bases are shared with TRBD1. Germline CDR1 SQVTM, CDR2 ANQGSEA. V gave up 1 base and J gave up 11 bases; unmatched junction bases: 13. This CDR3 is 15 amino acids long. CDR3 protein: CSVEGPPGQGVNAFF. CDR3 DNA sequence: TGCAGCGTTGAAGGCCCTCCAGGACAGGGGGTGAATGCTTTCTTT.

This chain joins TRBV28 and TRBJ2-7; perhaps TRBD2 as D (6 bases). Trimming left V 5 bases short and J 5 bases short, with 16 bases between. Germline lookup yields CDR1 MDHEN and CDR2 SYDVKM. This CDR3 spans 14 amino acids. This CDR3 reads CASSPSGTANEQYF. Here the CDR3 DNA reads TGTGCCAGCAGTCCGTCCGGGACTGCTAACGAGCAGTACTTC.

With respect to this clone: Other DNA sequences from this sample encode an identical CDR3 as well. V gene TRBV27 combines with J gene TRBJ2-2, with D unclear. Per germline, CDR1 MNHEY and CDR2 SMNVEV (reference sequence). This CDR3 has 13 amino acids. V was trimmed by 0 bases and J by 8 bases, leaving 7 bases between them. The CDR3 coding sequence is TGTGCCAGCAGTTTATCGAATGCGGGGGAGCTGTTTTTT. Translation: CASSLSNAGELFF.

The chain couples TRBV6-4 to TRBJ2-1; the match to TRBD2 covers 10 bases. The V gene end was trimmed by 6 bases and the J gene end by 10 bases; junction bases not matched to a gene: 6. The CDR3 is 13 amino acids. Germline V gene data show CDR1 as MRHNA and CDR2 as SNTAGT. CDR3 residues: CASSLLAGWEQFF. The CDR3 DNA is TGTGCCAGCAGCTTACTAGCGGGGTGGGAGCAGTTCTTC.

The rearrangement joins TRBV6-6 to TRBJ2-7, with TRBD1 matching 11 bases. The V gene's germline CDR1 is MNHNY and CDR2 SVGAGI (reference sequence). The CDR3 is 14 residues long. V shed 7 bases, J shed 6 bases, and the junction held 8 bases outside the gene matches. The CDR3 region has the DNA TGTGCCAGCAATGTCTACGGGACAGGGGGCGAGCAGTACTTC. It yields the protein CASNVYGTGGEQYF.

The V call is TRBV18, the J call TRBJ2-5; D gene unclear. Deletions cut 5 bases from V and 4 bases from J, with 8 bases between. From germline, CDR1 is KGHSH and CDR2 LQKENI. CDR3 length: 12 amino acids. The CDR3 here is CASSRPVETQYF. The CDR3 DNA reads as TGTGCCAGCTCAAGACCCGTAGAGACCCAGTACTTC.

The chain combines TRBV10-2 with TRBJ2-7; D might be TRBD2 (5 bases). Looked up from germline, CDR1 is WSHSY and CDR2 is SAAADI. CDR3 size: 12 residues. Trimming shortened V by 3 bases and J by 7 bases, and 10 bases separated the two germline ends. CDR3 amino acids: CASSDRGSEQYF. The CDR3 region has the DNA TGCGCCAGCAGTGATCGGGGTTCGGAGCAGTACTTC.

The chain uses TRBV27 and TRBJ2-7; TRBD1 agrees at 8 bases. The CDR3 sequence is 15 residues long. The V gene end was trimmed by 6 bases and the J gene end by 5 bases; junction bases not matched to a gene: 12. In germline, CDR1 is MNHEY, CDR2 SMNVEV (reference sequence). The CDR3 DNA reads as TGTGCCAGCAGCCCGAGACAGGGGATTAAAAACGAGCAGTACTTC. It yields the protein CASSPRQGIKNEQYF.

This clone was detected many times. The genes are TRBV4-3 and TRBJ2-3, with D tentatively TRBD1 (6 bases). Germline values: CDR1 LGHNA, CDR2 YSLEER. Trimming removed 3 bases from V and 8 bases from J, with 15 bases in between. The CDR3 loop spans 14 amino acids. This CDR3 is CASSQTAGAGTQYF. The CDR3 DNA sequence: TGCGCCAGCAGCCAGACAGCAGGGGCGGGTACGCAGTATTTT.

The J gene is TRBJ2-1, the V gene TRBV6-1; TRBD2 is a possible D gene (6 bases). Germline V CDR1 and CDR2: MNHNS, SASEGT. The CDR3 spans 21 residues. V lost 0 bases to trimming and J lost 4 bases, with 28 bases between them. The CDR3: CASSEALRGTSVRPAYNEQFF. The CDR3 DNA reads TGTGCCAGCAGTGAAGCGCTTCGGGGGACCTCAGTACGACCGGCGTACAATGAGCAGTTCTTC.

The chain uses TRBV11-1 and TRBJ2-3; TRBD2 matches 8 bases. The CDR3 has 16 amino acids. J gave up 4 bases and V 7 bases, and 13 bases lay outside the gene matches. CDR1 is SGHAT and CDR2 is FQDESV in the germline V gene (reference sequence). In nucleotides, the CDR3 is TGTGCCAGCAACCACGGGAGGGAGTTTGTCGCAGATACGCAGTATTTT. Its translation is CASNHGREFVADTQYF.

The CDR3 sequence is CASNIDPYEQYF. CDR3 in DNA: TGTGCCAGCAATATAGACCCCTACGAGCAGTACTTC. The rearrangement uses TRBV28 and TRBJ2-7; D uncertain. V gave up 7 bases and J gave up 2 bases, with 9 bases separating them. The V gene's germline CDR1 is MDHEN and CDR2 SYDVKM. This CDR3 is 12 amino acids long.

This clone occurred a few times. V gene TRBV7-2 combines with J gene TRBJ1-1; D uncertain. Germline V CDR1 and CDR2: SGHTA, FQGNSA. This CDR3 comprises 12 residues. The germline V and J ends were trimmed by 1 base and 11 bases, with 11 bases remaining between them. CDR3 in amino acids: CASSLDPRRAFF. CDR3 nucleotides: TGTGCCAGCAGCTTAGATCCTAGGCGGGCTTTCTTT.